The sequence of this TCR beta chain was determined in a study of blood T cell repertoires in COVID-19. This CDR3 region has 16 residues. From germline, CDR1 is MNHEY and CDR2 SVGEGT. V lost 5 bases, J lost 7 bases, and 21 bases lay in between. Clones were sequenced by immunoSEQ multiplex PCR, and TCRdb holds only the in-frame ones, with some missing. The sample has 220,000 or so clones; approximately 90% are singletons. Sequencing input: peripheral blood. The sequence was obtained from a woman in her forties or fifties with COVID-19, enrolled during active disease. V usage is TRBV6-2 or TRBV6-3 and J usage is TRBJ2-1; D perhaps matches TRBD2 (6 bases). DNA for the CDR3: TGTGCCAGCAGTACCTTGGGGCTAGCGATCTCGAATGAGCAGTTCTTC. Translation: CASSTLGLAISNEQFF.